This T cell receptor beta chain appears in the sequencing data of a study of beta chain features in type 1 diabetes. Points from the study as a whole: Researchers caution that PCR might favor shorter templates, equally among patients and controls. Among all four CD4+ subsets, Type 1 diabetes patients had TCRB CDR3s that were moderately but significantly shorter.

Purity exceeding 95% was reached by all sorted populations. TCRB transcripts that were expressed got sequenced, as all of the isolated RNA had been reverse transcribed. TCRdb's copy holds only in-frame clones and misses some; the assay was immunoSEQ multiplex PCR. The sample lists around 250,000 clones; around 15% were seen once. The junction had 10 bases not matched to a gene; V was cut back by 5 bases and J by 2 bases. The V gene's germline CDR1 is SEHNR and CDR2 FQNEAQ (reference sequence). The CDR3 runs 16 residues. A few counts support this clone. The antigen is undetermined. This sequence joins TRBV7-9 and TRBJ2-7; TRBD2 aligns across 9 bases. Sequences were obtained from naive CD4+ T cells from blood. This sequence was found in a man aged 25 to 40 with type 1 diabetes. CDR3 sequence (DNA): TGTGCCAGCAGCCGATGGCGGGGGGGCATAGCCTACGAGCAGTACTTC. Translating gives CASSRWRGGIAYEQYF. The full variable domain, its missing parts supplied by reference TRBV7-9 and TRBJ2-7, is DTGVSQNPRHKITKRGQNVTFRCDPISEHNRLYWYRQTLGQGPEFLTYFQNEAQLEKSRLLSDRFSAERPKGSFSTLEIQRTEQGDSAMYLCASSRWRGGIAYEQYFGPGTRLTVT.